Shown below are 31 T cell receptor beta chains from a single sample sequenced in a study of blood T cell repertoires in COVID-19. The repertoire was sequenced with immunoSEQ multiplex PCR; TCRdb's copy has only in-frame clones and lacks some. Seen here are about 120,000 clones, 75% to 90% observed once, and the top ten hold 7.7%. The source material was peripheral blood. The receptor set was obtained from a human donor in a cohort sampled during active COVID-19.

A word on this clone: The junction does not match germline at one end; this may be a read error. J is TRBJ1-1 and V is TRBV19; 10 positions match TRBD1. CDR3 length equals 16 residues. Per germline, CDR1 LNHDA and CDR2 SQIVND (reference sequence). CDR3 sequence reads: CASSLDRGPTNTEAFF. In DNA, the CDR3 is TGTGCCAGTAGTCTAGACAGGGGGCCGACGAACACTGAAGCTTTCTTT. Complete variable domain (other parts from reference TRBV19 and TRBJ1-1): DGGITQSPKYLFRKEGQNVTLSCEQNLNHDAMYWYRQDPGQGLRLIYYSQIVNDFQKGDIAEGYSVSREKKESFPLTVTSAQKNPTAFYLCASSLDRGPTNTEAFFGQGTRLTVV.

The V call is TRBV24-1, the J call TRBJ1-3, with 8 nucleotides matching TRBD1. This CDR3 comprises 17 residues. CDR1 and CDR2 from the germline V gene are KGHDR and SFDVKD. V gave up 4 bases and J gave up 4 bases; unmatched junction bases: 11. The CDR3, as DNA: TGTGCCACCAGTGACCGAGGGACAGGTCTTTTCGGAAACACCATATATTTT. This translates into CATSDRGTGLFGNTIYF.

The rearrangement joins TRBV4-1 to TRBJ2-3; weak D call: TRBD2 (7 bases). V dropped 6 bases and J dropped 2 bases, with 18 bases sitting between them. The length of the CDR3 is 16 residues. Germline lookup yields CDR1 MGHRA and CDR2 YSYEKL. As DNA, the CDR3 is TGCGCCAGCAGGTGGGAGGGGGGCCTTTACACAGATACGCAGTATTTT. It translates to CASRWEGGLYTDTQYF.

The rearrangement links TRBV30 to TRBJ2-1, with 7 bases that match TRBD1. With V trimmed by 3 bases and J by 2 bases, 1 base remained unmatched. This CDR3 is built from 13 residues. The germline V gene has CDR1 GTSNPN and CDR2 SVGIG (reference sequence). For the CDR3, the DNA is TGTGCCTGGAGAAGGGGGCCCTACAATGAGCAGTTCTTC. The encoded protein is CAWRRGPYNEQFF. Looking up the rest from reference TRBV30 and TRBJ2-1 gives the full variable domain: SQTIHQWPATLVQPVGSPLSLECTVEGTSNPNLYWYRQAAGRGLQLLFYSVGIGQISSEVPQNLSASRPQDRQFILSSKKLLLSDSGFYLCAWRRGPYNEQFFGPGTRLTVL.

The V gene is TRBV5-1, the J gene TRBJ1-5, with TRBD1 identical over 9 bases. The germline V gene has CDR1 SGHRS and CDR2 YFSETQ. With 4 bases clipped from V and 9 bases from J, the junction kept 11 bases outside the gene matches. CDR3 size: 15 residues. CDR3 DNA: TGCGCCAGCAGCCAGGGACAGGGTCCACAATGGCCCCAGCATTTT. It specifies CASSQGQGPQWPQHF. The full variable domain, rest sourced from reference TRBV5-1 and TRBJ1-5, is KAGVTQTPRYLIKTRGQQVTLSCSPISGHRSVSWYQQTPGQGLQFLFEYFSETQRNKGNFPGRFSGRQFSNSRSEMNVSTLELGDSALYLCASSQGQGPQWPQHFGDGTRLSIL.

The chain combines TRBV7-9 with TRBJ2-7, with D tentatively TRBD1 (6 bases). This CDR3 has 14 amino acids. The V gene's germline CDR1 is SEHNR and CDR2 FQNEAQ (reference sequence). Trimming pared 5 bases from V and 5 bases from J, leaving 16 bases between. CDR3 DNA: TGTGCCAGCAGCCCATTACAGGGCTACCACGAGCAGTACTTC. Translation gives CASSPLQGYHEQYF.

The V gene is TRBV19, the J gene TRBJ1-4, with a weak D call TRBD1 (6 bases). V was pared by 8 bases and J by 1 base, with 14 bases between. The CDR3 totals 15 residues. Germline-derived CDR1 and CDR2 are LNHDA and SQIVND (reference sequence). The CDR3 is CASLGAFGTNEKLFF. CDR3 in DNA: TGTGCCAGTTTGGGGGCATTTGGAACTAATGAAAAACTGTTTTTT. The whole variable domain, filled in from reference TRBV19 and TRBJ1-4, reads DGGITQSPKYLFRKEGQNVTLSCEQNLNHDAMYWYRQDPGQGLRLIYYSQIVNDFQKGDIAEGYSVSREKKESFPLTVTSAQKNPTAFYLCASLGAFGTNEKLFFGSGTQLSVL.

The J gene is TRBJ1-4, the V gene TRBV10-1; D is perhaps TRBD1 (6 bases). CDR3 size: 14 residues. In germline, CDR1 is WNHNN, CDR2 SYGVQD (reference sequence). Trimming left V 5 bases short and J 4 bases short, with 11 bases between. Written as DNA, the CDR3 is TGCGCCAGCAGTTCGCAGGGGTTTAATGAAAAACTGTTTTTT. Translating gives CASSSQGFNEKLFF.

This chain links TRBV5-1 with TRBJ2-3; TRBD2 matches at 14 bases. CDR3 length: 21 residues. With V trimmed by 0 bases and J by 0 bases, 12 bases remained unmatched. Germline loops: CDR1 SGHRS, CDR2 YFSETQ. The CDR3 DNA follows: TGCGCCAGCAGCTTGGTGTCATTTGGGACTAGCGGGAGTCTTAGCACAGATACGCAGTATTTT. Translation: CASSLVSFGTSGSLSTDTQYF.

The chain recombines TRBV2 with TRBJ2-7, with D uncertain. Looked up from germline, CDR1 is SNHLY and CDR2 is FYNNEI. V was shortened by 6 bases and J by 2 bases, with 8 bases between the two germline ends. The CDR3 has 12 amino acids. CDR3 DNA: TGTGCCAGCAGCACAGAAACCTACGAGCAGTACTTC. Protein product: CASSTETYEQYF.

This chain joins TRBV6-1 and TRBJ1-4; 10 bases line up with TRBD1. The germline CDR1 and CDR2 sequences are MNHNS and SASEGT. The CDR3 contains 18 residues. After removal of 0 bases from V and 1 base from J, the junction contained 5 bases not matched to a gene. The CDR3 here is CASSEAVDRGLTNEKLFF. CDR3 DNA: TGTGCCAGCAGTGAAGCGGTCGACAGGGGGCTAACTAATGAAAAACTGTTTTTT.

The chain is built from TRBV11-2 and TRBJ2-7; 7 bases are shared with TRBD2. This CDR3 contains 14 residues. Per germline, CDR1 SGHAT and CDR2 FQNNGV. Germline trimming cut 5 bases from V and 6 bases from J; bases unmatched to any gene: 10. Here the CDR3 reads CASSPQGGLGEQYF. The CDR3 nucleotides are TGTGCCAGCAGCCCCCAGGGAGGGCTGGGCGAGCAGTACTTC.

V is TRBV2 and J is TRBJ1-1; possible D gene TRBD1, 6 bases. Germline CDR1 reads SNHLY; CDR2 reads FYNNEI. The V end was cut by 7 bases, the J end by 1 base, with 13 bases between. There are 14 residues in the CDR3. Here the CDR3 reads CASTGQRPNTEAFF. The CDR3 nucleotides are TGTGCCAGCACCGGACAGAGGCCGAACACTGAAGCTTTCTTT. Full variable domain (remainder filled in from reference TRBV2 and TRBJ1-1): EPEVTQTPSHQVTQMGQEVILRCVPISNHLYFYWYRQILGQKVEFLVSFYNNEISEKSEIFDDQFSVERPDGSNFTLKIRSTKLEDSAMYFCASTGQRPNTEAFFGQGTRLTVV.

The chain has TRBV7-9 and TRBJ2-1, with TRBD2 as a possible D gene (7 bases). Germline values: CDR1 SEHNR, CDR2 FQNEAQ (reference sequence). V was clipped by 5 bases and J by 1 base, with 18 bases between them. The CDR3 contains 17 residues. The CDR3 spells CASSPFGGGPSYNEQFF. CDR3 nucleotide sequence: TGTGCCAGCAGCCCTTTTGGGGGGGGGCCTTCCTACAATGAGCAGTTCTTC. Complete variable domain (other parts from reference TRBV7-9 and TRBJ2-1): DTGVSQNPRHKITKRGQNVTFRCDPISEHNRLYWYRQTLGQGPEFLTYFQNEAQLEKSRLLSDRFSAERPKGSFSTLEIQRTEQGDSAMYLCASSPFGGGPSYNEQFFGPGTRLTVL.

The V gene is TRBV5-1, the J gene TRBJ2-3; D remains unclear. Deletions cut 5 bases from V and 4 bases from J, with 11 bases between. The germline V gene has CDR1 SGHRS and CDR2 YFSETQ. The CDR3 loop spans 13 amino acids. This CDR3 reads CASSRTSADTQYF. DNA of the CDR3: TGCGCCAGCAGTAGAACTTCCGCAGATACGCAGTATTTT.

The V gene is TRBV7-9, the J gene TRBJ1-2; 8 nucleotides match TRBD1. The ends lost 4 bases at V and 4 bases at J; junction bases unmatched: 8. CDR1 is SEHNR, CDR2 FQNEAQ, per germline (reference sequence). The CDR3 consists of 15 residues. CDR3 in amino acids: CASSSGGESVYGYTF. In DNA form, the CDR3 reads TGTGCCAGCAGCTCAGGGGGCGAGTCGGTCTATGGCTACACCTTC.

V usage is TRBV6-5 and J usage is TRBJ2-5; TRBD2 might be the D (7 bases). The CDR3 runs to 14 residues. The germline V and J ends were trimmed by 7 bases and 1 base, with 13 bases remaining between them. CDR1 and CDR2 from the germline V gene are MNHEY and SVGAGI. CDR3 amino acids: CASIIGGAQETQYF. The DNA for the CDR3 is TGTGCCAGCATCATAGGGGGGGCCCAAGAGACCCAGTACTTC.

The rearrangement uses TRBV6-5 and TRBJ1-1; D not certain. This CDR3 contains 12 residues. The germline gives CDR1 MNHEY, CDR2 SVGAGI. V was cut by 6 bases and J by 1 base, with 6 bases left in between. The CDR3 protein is CASSRSNTEAFF. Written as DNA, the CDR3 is TGTGCCAGCAGCCGGTCGAACACTGAAGCTTTCTTT.

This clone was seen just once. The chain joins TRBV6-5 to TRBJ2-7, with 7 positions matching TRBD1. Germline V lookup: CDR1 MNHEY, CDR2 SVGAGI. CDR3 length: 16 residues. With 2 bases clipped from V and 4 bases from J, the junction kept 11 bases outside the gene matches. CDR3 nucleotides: TGTGCCAGCAGTTACACTACCGACAGGGTCCCTTACGAGCAGTACTTC. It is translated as CASSYTTDRVPYEQYF.

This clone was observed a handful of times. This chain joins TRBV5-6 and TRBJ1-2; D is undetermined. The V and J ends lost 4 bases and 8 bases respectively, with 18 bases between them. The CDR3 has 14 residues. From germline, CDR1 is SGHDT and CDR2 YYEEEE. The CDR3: CASSLRELLGGYTF. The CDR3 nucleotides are TGTGCCAGCAGCCTGAGGGAGCTTCTAGGGGGCTACACCTTC.

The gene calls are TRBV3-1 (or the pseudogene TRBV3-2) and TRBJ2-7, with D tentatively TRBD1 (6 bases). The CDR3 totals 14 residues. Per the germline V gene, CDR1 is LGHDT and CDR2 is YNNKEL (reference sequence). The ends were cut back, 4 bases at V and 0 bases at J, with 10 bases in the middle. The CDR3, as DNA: TGTGCCAGCAGCCCCGGGACAATCTCCTACGAGCAGTACTTC. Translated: CASSPGTISYEQYF.

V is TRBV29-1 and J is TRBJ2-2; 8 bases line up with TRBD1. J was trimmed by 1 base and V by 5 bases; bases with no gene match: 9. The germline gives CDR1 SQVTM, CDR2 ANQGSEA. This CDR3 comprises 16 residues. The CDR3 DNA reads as TGCAGCGTTACCCCTGGAGGGACAGGGAACACCGGGGAGCTGTTTTTT. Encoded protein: CSVTPGGTGNTGELFF.

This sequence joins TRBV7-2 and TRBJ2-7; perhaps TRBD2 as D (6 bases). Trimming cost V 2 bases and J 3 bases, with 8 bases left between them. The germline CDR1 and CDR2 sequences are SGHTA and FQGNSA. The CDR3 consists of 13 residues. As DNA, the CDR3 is TGTGCCAGCAGCTTAACTAGCAGCTACGAGCAGTACTTC. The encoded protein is CASSLTSSYEQYF.

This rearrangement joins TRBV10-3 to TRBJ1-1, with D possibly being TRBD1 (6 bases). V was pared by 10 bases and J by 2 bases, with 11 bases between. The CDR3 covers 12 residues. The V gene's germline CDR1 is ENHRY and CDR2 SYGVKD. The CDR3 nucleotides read TGTGCCACCCAACAGGGAAACACTGAAGCTTTCTTT. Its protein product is CATQQGNTEAFF.

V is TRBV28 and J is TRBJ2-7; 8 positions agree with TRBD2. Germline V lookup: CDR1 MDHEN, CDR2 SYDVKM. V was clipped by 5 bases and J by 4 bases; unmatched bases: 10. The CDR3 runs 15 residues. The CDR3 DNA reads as TGTGCCAGCAGTGGCGGGAGGAACGGTTGGTACGAGCAGTACTTC. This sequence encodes CASSGGRNGWYEQYF.

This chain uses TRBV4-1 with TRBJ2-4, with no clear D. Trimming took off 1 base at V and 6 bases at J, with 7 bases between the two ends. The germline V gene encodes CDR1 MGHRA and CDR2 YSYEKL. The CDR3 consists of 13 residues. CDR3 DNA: TGCGCCAGCAGCCAAGGTCAAGCAAACATTCAGTACTTC. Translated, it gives CASSQGQANIQYF.

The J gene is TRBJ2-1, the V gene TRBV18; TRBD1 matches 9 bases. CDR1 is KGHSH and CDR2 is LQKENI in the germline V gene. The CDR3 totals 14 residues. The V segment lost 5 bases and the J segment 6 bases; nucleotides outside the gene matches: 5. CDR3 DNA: TGTGCCAGCTCATCGACAGGGGGGGGCAATGAGCAGTTCTTC. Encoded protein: CASSSTGGGNEQFF.

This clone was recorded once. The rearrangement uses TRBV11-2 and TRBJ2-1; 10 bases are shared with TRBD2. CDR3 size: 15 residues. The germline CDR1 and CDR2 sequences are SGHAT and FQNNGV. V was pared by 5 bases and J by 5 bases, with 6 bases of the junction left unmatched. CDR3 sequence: CASSPGLAAHNEQFF. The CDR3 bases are TGTGCCAGCAGCCCCGGACTAGCGGCCCACAATGAGCAGTTCTTC.

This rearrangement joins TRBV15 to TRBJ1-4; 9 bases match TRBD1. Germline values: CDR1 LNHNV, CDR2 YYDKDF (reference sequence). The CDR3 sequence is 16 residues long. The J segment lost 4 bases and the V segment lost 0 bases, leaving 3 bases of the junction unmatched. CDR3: CATSRDRQGVNEKLFF. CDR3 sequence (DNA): TGTGCCACCAGCAGAGATCGACAGGGGGTTAATGAAAAACTGTTTTTT.

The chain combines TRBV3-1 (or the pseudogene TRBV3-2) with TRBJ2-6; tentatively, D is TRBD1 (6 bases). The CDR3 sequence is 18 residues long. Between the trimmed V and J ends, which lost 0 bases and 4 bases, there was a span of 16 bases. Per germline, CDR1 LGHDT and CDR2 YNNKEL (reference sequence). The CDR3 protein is CASSQERRQARGANVLTF. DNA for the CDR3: TGTGCCAGCAGCCAAGAAAGGAGACAGGCCAGGGGGGCCAACGTCCTGACTTTC.

As DNA, the CDR3 is TGTGCCAGCAGCTTGAAACAGGGGAAGAACGAGCAGTACTTC. Protein sequence: CASSLKQGKNEQYF. This chain connects TRBV5-4 to TRBJ2-7; 7 bases are a match to TRBD1. Germline CDR1 is SGHNT and CDR2 is YYREEE (reference sequence). The trim removed 1 base at V and 5 bases at J, leaving 6 bases unmatched. The CDR3 has 14 amino acids.